The 30 T cell receptor beta chains listed next were all sequenced from one sample in a study of neurological immune-mediated disorders. TCRdb used MiXCR to reprocess the 5' RACE reads, holding one entry per CDR3 protein. Of about 78,000 distinct CDR3 sequences in the sample, 4% to 6% are singletons; the top ten hold 2% to 2.5%. Source material: PBMCs. The receptors were gathered from a woman under 40 with multiple sclerosis.

Many counts were recorded for this clonotype. The chain has TRBV20-1 and TRBJ2-7; weak D call: TRBD2 (6 bases). The CDR3 is made up of 15 amino acids. The germline V gene encodes CDR1 DFQATT and CDR2 SNEGSKA (reference sequence). V dropped 0 bases and J dropped 6 bases, with 18 bases sitting between them. The CDR3 sequence is CSARESGSPRFEQYF. CDR3 nucleotide sequence: TGCAGTGCTAGAGAATCCGGGAGCCCGAGGTTCGAGCAGTACTTC.

There are many counts of this clonotype. The chain is built from TRBV5-4 and TRBJ1-3, with 7 positions matching TRBD1. The CDR3 is 16 residues long. V gave up 4 bases and J gave up 4 bases; unmatched junction bases: 11. Germline V gives CDR1 SGHNT, CDR2 YYREEE (reference sequence). In DNA, the CDR3 is TGTGCCAGCAGCCCGAAGCCGCTGACAGGGGGAAACACCATATATTTT. Translating gives CASSPKPLTGGNTIYF.

In this sample, this clonotype turned up many times. V gene TRBV18 combines with J gene TRBJ2-5, with D unclear. Trimming took off 3 bases at V and 3 bases at J, with 8 bases between the two ends. The CDR3 runs to 13 residues. Per the germline V gene, CDR1 is KGHSH and CDR2 is LQKENI. The CDR3 DNA follows: TGTGCCAGCTCACCTAGAAGGGAAGAGACCCAGTACTTC. This encodes CASSPRREETQYF.

The chain joins TRBV3-1 to TRBJ1-1; D uncertain. Trimming pared 2 bases from V and 0 bases from J, leaving 10 bases between. Germline assignment: CDR1 LGHDT and CDR2 YNNKEL (reference sequence). This CDR3 is built from 15 residues. DNA of the CDR3: TGTGCCAGCAGCCAATGGAGAGGGATGAACACTGAAGCTTTCTTT. It is translated as CASSQWRGMNTEAFF. Together with reference TRBV3-1 and TRBJ1-1, the CDR3 gives the full variable domain: DTAVSQTPKYLVTQMGNDKSIKCEQNLGHDTMYWYKQDSKKFLKIMFSYNNKELIINETVPNRFSPKSPDKAHLNLHINSLELGDSAVYFCASSQWRGMNTEAFFGQGTRLTVV.

The table lists this clonotype with many counts. The J gene is TRBJ2-7, the V gene TRBV7-2, with D maybe TRBD1 (5 bases). Germline V gene sequence: CDR1 SGHTA, CDR2 FQGNSA. Trimming stripped 6 bases from V and 2 bases from J, with 11 bases between. The CDR3 covers 13 residues. DNA of the CDR3: TGTGCCAGCAGTCTCCTGACAGCCTACGAGCAGTACGTC. Translated: CASSLLTAYEQYV.

This clonotype was counted ten times or more. The chain couples TRBV15 to TRBJ2-1; D could derive from TRBD1 or TRBD2 (5 bases each). Trimming pared 5 bases from V and 8 bases from J, leaving 10 bases between. Germline loops: CDR1 LNHNV, CDR2 YYDKDF (reference sequence). This CDR3 comprises 12 residues. CDR3 in amino acids: CATSGGQYEQFF. CDR3 coding DNA: TGTGCCACCAGCGGAGGACAATATGAGCAGTTCTTC.

Many counts were recorded for this clonotype. The chain uses TRBV27 and TRBJ1-1; D is possibly TRBD1 (5 bases). The CDR3 length is 13 residues. The V gene lost 5 bases and the J gene lost 3 bases, with 10 bases spanning the gap. From germline, CDR1 is MNHEY and CDR2 SMNVEV (reference sequence). Written as DNA, the CDR3 is TGTGCCAGCAGTCGTGGGGGGGACACTGAAGCTTTCTTT. Protein product: CASSRGGDTEAFF.

This clonotype was detected a few times. The V gene is TRBV20-1, the J gene TRBJ2-5, with D possibly TRBD2 on 6 matching bases. The CDR3 is made up of 16 amino acids. Germline CDR1 DFQATT, CDR2 SNEGSKA (reference sequence). Trimming left V 0 bases short and J 0 bases short, with 14 bases between. This CDR3 is CSARDLYRGYQETQYF. The CDR3 nucleotides read TGCAGTGCTAGAGATTTGTACCGGGGGTACCAAGAGACCCAGTACTTC.

This clonotype was counted at least ten times. The V and J genes are TRBV12-3 or TRBV12-4 and TRBJ2-7; TRBD2 might be the D (5 bases). Trimming removed 3 bases at V and 4 bases at J, with 13 bases between. This CDR3 is built from 14 residues. CDR3 DNA: TGTGCCAGCAGTTTCATTGGGAGAGGGTACGAGCAGTACTTC. Amino acid sequence: CASSFIGRGYEQYF.

This clonotype has a count of ten or more. The DNA for the CDR3 is TGTGCCAGCAGCCTCGGAGGACTAGCGGGCACAGATACGCAGTATTTT. Its protein is CASSLGGLAGTDTQYF. The chain combines TRBV11-2 with TRBJ2-3, with 10 bases matching TRBD2. Trimming cost V 5 bases and J 1 base; bases outside gene matches: 6. Germline CDR1 is SGHAT and CDR2 is FQNNGV. The CDR3 runs to 16 residues.

The chain links TRBV20-1 to TRBJ2-3, with TRBD2 matching 8 bases. The J segment lost 5 bases and the V segment lost 4 bases, leaving 8 bases of the junction unmatched. The CDR3 extends over 14 amino acids. Germline CDR1 reads DFQATT; CDR2 reads SNEGSKA (reference sequence). The DNA of the CDR3 is TGCAGTGCTAATAGCGGGATATGGGTAGATACGCAGTATTTT. Translating it yields CSANSGIWVDTQYF.

This clonotype was seen many times. This chain joins TRBV24-1 and TRBJ1-2; possible D gene TRBD1, 5 bases. The CDR3 is made up of 13 amino acids. The V end lost 1 base, the J end lost 6 bases, and 8 bases lay between the germline ends. In germline, CDR1 is KGHDR, CDR2 SFDVKD. DNA of the CDR3: TGTGCCACCAGTGATTTTTCCAGGGATGGCTACACCTTC. This sequence encodes CATSDFSRDGYTF.

This sequence joins TRBV14 and TRBJ2-3; 10 positions match TRBD2. The length of the CDR3 is 16 residues. With V trimmed by 4 bases and J by 2 bases, 6 bases remained unmatched. Germline CDR1 reads SGHDN; CDR2 reads FVKESK. The CDR3 coding sequence is TGTGCCAGCAGCCCATGGACTAGCGGACACACAGATACGCAGTATTTT. It is translated as CASSPWTSGHTDTQYF.

This clonotype has a count of ten or more. V is TRBV20-1 and J is TRBJ2-3; TRBD2 matches 7 bases. Looked up from germline, CDR1 is DFQATT and CDR2 is SNEGSKA (reference sequence). The V gene end was trimmed by 4 bases and the J gene end by 0 bases; junction bases not matched to a gene: 7. The CDR3 sequence is 15 residues long. CDR3 DNA sequence: TGCAGTGCTACCATCCAGCGGGAAAGCACAGATACGCAGTATTTT. It translates to CSATIQRESTDTQYF.

This chain connects TRBV11-2 to TRBJ2-3; 10 nucleotides align to TRBD1. Germline V gene data show CDR1 as SGHAT and CDR2 as FQNNGV. The CDR3 covers 16 residues. After removal of 3 bases from V and 2 bases from J, the junction contained 5 bases not matched to a gene. Here the CDR3 reads CASSFPGQGFTDTQYF. In DNA form, the CDR3 reads TGTGCCAGCAGCTTTCCGGGACAGGGGTTCACAGATACGCAGTATTTT.

This clonotype was seen at least ten times. The J gene is TRBJ1-6, the V gene TRBV6-9, with TRBD1 as a possible D gene (5 bases). The V end lost 6 bases, the J end lost 5 bases, and 14 bases lay between the germline ends. There are 15 residues in the CDR3. Looked up from germline, CDR1 is MNHGY and CDR2 is SVAAGI. The CDR3 DNA follows: TGTGCCAGCAGCCCCGGGGGGACCGATAATTCACCCCTCCACTTT. Residues: CASSPGGTDNSPLHF.

This clonotype was found a few times. This sequence joins TRBV24-1 and TRBJ1-1; D may be TRBD1 (5 bases). Germline values: CDR1 KGHDR, CDR2 SFDVKD. Trimming pared 2 bases from V and 0 bases from J, leaving 12 bases between. This CDR3 has 16 residues. The CDR3 is CATSDSRQYMNTEAFF. CDR3 sequence (DNA): TGTGCCACCAGTGATTCCCGACAGTACATGAACACTGAAGCTTTCTTT.

This clonotype appeared a few times. Here the CDR3 DNA reads TGCGCCAGCAGCACGGGGCGCGGTGGGAATGAGCAGTTCTTC. This translates into CASSTGRGGNEQFF. The chain employs TRBV5-1 and TRBJ2-1; either TRBD1 or TRBD2 may supply D (5 bases each). The CDR3 spans 14 residues. In germline, CDR1 is SGHRS, CDR2 YFSETQ. V lost 4 bases and J lost 7, with 15 bases in between.

This clonotype appeared many times. The V and J genes are TRBV27 and TRBJ1-3; D remains unclear. Germline V gene lookup returns CDR1 MNHEY and CDR2 SMNVEV (reference sequence). This CDR3 is 13 amino acids long. V gave up 0 bases and J gave up 2 bases, with 2 bases separating them. CDR3 nucleotides: TGTGCCAGCAGTTTATCTCCTGGAAACACCATATATTTT. Its protein product is CASSLSPGNTIYF.

This clonotype was counted many times. The rearrangement uses TRBV5-1 and TRBJ2-3; 8 nucleotides agree with TRBD2. Germline CDR1 reads SGHRS; CDR2 reads YFSETQ. With 4 bases clipped from V and 0 bases from J, the junction kept 10 bases outside the gene matches. CDR3 length equals 17 residues. The CDR3 spells CASSPPGSGVSTDTQYF. The CDR3 DNA sequence: TGCGCCAGCAGCCCTCCGGGTAGCGGGGTTAGCACAGATACGCAGTATTTT.

The chain combines TRBV5-1 with TRBJ2-5; 10 bases match TRBD1. CDR1 and CDR2 from the germline V gene are SGHRS and YFSETQ. The CDR3 spans 15 residues. With V trimmed by 5 bases and J by 5 bases, 9 bases remained unmatched. This CDR3 is CASRFGGQGEETQYF. Written as DNA, the CDR3 is TGCGCCAGCAGGTTTGGAGGACAGGGGGAGGAGACCCAGTACTTC.

This clonotype was counted between two and nine times. The chain recombines TRBV14 with TRBJ2-2; TRBD1 is a possible D gene (5 bases). This CDR3 comprises 15 residues. V lost 8 bases, J lost 1 base, and 14 bases lay in between. CDR1 is SGHDN, CDR2 FVKESK, per germline. CDR3 coding DNA: TGTGCCAGCCGCCCGCAGGGTCTGAACACCGGGGAGCTGTTTTTT. As protein: CASRPQGLNTGELFF.

This clonotype occurred many times. V is TRBV5-1 and J is TRBJ2-7; D call uncertain. Trimming shortened V by 0 bases and J by 0 bases, and 13 bases separated the two germline ends. This CDR3 is 16 amino acids long. Germline V gives CDR1 SGHRS, CDR2 YFSETQ. In DNA, the CDR3 is TGCGCCAGCAGCTTGGCCTTAACCCAACACTCCTACGAGCAGTACTTC. The encoded protein is CASSLALTQHSYEQYF.

This clonotype was observed at least ten times. The CDR3 DNA reads as TGCGCCAGCAGCCAAGTTCCCGTGCGTCTAGCGGGGGGGCGAGAGACCCAGTACTTC. It encodes CASSQVPVRLAGGRETQYF. The genes are TRBV4-1 and TRBJ2-5; TRBD2 matches 12 bases. After removal of 1 base from V and 4 bases from J, the junction contained 13 bases not matched to a gene. This CDR3 comprises 19 residues. Germline CDR1 MGHRA, CDR2 YSYEKL.

The chain couples TRBV29-1 to TRBJ1-1, with unresolved D. CDR1 is SQVTM, CDR2 ANQGSEA, per germline. This CDR3 comprises 11 residues. The CDR3 nucleotides read TGCAGGGTAGAGGTGAACACTGAAGCTTTCTTT. Its translation: CRVEVNTEAFF.

This clonotype was recorded at least ten times. The V and J genes are TRBV5-5 and TRBJ2-1; TRBD1 matches 9 bases. Germline lookup yields CDR1 SGHKS and CDR2 YYEKEE (reference sequence). The CDR3 runs 15 residues. V lost 2 bases, J lost 6 bases, and 6 bases stayed unmatched. This CDR3 reads CASSFRDRDVNEQFF. The CDR3 nucleotides are TGTGCCAGCAGCTTCCGGGACAGGGATGTCAATGAGCAGTTCTTC. Full variable domain (outside the CDR3, taken from reference TRBV5-5 and TRBJ2-1): DAGVTQSPTHLIKTRGQQVTLRCSPISGHKSVSWYQQVLGQGPQFIFQYYEKEERGRGNFPDRFSARQFPNYSSELNVNALLLGDSALYLCASSFRDRDVNEQFFGPGTRLTVL.

The chain carries TRBV6-6 and TRBJ2-3, with TRBD1 matching 7 bases. Per germline, CDR1 MNHNY and CDR2 SVGAGI (reference sequence). The CDR3 has 16 residues. The V and J ends lost 6 bases and 1 base, in that order; junction bases with no gene match: 10. The CDR3 here is CASSRPQGVGTDTQYF. CDR3 nucleotides: TGTGCCAGCAGCCGACCCCAGGGGGTGGGCACAGATACGCAGTATTTT.

This clonotype was picked up a small number of times. The chain couples TRBV6-5 to TRBJ2-6, with D possibly being TRBD1 (6 bases). The CDR3 spans 15 residues. V gave up 6 bases and J gave up 1 base, with 10 bases separating them. Germline-derived CDR1 and CDR2 are MNHEY and SVGAGI. The CDR3 loop is CASRQTGSGANVLTF. The CDR3, as DNA: TGTGCCAGCAGGCAAACAGGGTCTGGGGCCAACGTCCTGACTTTC.

In its sample, this clonotype was seen many times. The chain links TRBV20-1 to TRBJ1-5; a possible D gene is TRBD1 (5 bases). The germline CDR1 and CDR2 sequences are DFQATT and SNEGSKA (reference sequence). V was trimmed by 3 bases and J by 6 bases, leaving 18 bases between them. The CDR3 consists of 15 residues. The CDR3 reads CSASPGRVIVQPQHF. The CDR3 DNA reads TGCAGTGCTAGTCCGGGACGGGTTATCGTTCAGCCCCAGCATTTT.

Concerning this clonotype: Given a much more abundant clone one base away, this may be a read error. The rearrangement joins TRBV20-1 to TRBJ2-2; D tentatively reads TRBD1 or TRBD2 (5 bases each). From germline, CDR1 is DFQATT and CDR2 SNEGSKA (reference sequence). The length of the CDR3 is 13 residues. CDR3 residues: CSARVRNTGALFF. CDR3 nucleotides: TGCAGTGCTAGAGTCAGGAACACCGGGGCGCTGTTTTTT.